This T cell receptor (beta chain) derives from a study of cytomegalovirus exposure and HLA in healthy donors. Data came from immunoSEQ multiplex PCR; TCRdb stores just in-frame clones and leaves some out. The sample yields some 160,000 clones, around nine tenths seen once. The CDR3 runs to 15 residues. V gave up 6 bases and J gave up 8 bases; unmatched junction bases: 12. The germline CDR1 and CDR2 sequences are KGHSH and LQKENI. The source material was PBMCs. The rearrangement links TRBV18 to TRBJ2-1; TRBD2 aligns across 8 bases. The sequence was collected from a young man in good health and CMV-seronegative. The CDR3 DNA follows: TGTGCCAGCTCGCTGCTAGCGGGTCCGACAGATGAGCAGTTCTTC. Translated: CASSLLAGPTDEQFF.